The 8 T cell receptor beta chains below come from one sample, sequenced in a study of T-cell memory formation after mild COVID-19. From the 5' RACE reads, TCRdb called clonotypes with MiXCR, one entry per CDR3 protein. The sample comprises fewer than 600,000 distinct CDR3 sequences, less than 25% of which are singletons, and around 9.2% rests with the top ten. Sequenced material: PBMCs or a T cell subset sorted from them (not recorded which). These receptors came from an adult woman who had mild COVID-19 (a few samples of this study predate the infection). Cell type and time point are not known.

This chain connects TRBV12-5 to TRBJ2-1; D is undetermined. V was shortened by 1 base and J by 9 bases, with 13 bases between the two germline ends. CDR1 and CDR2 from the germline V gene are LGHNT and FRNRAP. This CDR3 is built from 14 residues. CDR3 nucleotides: TGTGCTAGTGGTTTGGGGACCGTCATGAGTGAGCAGTTCTTC. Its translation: CASGLGTVMSEQFF.

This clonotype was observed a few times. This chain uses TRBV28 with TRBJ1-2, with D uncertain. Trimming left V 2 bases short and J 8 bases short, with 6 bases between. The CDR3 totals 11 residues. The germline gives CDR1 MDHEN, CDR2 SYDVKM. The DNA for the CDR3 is TGTGCCAGCAGTTTAGGGGAAGGCTACACCTTC. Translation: CASSLGEGYTF.

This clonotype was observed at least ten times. The CDR3 DNA follows: TGTGCCAGCAGCTTAGTCGGACCAAGCTACGAGCAGTACTTC. Amino acid sequence: CASSLVGPSYEQYF. The chain has TRBV11-2 and TRBJ2-7; the D is unclear. The CDR3 has 14 residues. Germline V gene data show CDR1 as SGHAT and CDR2 as FQNNGV. With 1 base removed from V and 3 bases from J, the gap between germline ends came to 10 bases.

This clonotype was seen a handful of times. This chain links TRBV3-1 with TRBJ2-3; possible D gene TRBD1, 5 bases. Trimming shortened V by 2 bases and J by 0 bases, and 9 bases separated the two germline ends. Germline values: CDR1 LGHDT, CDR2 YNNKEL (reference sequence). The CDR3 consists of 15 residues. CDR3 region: CASSQQGSSTDTQYF. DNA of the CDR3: TGTGCCAGCAGCCAACAGGGTTCTAGCACAGATACGCAGTATTTT.

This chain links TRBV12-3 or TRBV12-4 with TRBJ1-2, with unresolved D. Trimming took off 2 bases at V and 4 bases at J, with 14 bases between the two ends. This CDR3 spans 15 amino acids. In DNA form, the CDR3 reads TGTGCCAGCAGTTTAACCCCGGGCAGGCCCTATGGCTACACCTTC. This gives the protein CASSLTPGRPYGYTF.

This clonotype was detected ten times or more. Here the CDR3 reads CAISERGRGTDTQYF. The CDR3 DNA sequence: TGTGCCATCAGTGAGAGGGGACGGGGGACAGATACGCAGTATTTT. This chain uses TRBV10-3 with TRBJ2-3; D perhaps matches TRBD2 (6 bases). The CDR3 loop spans 15 amino acids. Germline V gives CDR1 ENHRY, CDR2 SYGVKD. Trimming shortened V by 2 bases and J by 3 bases, and 12 bases separated the two germline ends.

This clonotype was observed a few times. In nucleotides, the CDR3 is TGTGCCAGCAGTCCAACGACAGGGAGCGGTGTGAACACTGAAGCTTTCTTT. Translation gives CASSPTTGSGVNTEAFF. J is TRBJ1-1 and V is TRBV27; 7 bases map to TRBD1. With 5 bases clipped from V and 0 bases from J, the junction kept 12 bases outside the gene matches. The CDR3 consists of 17 residues. Germline lookup yields CDR1 MNHEY and CDR2 SMNVEV (reference sequence).

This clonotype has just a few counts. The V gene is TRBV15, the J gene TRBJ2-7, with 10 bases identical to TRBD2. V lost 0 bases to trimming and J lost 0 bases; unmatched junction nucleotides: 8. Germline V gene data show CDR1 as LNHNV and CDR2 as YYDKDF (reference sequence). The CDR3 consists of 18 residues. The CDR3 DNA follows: TGTGCCACCAGCAGAGATACGAGCCCTAGCGGGAGCTCCTACGAGCAGTACTTC. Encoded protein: CATSRDTSPSGSSYEQYF.